This TCR beta chain was identified in a study of blood T cell repertoires in COVID-19. The repertoire was sequenced with immunoSEQ multiplex PCR; TCRdb's copy has only in-frame clones and lacks some. The sample holds over 150,000 clones; almost 85% are singletons and the top ten take 6% to 8%. This clone was counted a single time. Trimming took 7 bases from V and 4 from J, leaving 13 bases between them. The CDR3 covers 13 residues. The chain joins TRBV12-3 or TRBV12-4 to TRBJ1-2; D might be TRBD1 (6 bases). The source of this sequence is a human donor with acute or convalescent COVID-19. The donor label of this sample is uncertain. The sample was peripheral blood. This chain's CDR3 is CASTITGSYGYTF. CDR3 DNA sequence: TGTGCCAGCACCATCACAGGGAGCTATGGCTACACCTTC.